Listed below are T cell receptor beta chains from one sample, sequenced in a study of tumor-infiltrating lymphocytes in localized non-small cell lung cancer. Produced via immunoSEQ multiplex PCR; TCRdb's table is partial and in-frame only. The sample includes approximately 24,000 clones, 60% to 75% of them seen just once. Sequenced input: lung tumor tissue. These receptors were taken from a human donor with non-small cell lung cancer. Both conserved end residues are part of each CDR3. D genes are given only for firm matches. Size is omitted from some rows. Given values are once, few, many or a class for expanded clones.

>TRBV19|-|-|TRBJ2-2
CASSVLGATGELFF
TGTGCCAGTAGTGTTTTAGGGGCAACCGGGGAGCTGTTTTTT
>TRBV6-1|-|-|TRBJ1-1
CASSQVQGRGAFF
TGTGCCAGCAGTCAGGTACAGGGCAGGGGAGCTTTCTTT
>TRBV28|-|TRBD1|TRBJ2-1
CASSSGQGGDEQFF
TGTGCCAGCAGTTCGGGACAGGGGGGCGATGAGCAGTTCTTC
>TRBV29-1|-|TRBD2|TRBJ2-5
CSVAGTGGRQETQYF
TGCAGCGTTGCGGGGACGGGGGGACGTCAAGAGACCCAGTACTTC
>TRBV5-1|-|TRBD2|TRBJ2-3
CASSRSPGGPAYTDTQYF
TGCGCCAGCAGCCGGTCACCGGGAGGACCTGCATACACAGATACGCAGTATTTT
>TRBV2|-|-|TRBJ1-6
CASSEGRVNSPLHF
TGTGCCAGCAGTGAAGGTCGGGTAAATTCACCCCTCCACTTT
>TRBV20-1|few|-|TRBJ1-1
CSAGRNTEAFF
TGCAGTGCTGGGCGGAACACTGAAGCTTTCTTT
>TRBV7-2|-|-|TRBJ2-5
CASSSDRYQETQYF
TGTGCCAGCAGCTCCGACCGGTACCAAGAGACCCAGTACTTC
>TRBV18|-|TRBD1|TRBJ1-1
CASSLGQGSTSEAFF
TGTGCCAGCTCTCTCGGACAGGGCTCTACGTCTGAAGCTTTCTTT
>TRBV18|-|TRBD2|TRBJ2-1
CASSGLVGNEQFF
TGTGCCAGCTCAGGACTAGTGGGGAATGAGCAGTTCTTC
>TRBV5-6|-|-|TRBJ2-7
CASSLYTNYEQYF
TGTGCCAGCAGCTTGTACACAAACTACGAGCAGTACTTC
>TRBV18|few|-|TRBJ1-3
CASSPLESILSGNTIYF
TGTGCCAGCTCACCATTGGAATCAATCCTCTCTGGAAACACCATATATTTT
>TRBV11-2|-|TRBD2|TRBJ2-1
CASSLAGGLRNEQFF
TGTGCCAGCAGCTTGGCGGGAGGGCTGAGGAATGAGCAGTTCTTC
>TRBV18|-|-|TRBJ2-1
CASSVGSGPYNEQFF
TGTGCCAGCTCAGTGGGGAGCGGGCCCTACAATGAGCAGTTCTTC
>TRBV5-1|few|-|TRBJ1-2
CASSSDGFNYGYTF
TGCGCCAGCAGCTCCGACGGATTCAACTATGGCTACACCTTC
>TRBV5-4|-|-|TRBJ1-2
CASSLTGKGYGYTF
TGTGCCAGCAGCTTGACAGGGAAAGGCTATGGCTACACCTTC